Listed below are T cell receptor beta chains from one sample, sequenced in a study of Ad26.COV2.S vaccination and SARS-CoV-2 variants. Assay used: immunoSEQ multiplex PCR; TCRdb lists only in-frame clones, some missing. The sample shows 500,000 or so clones, roughly 87% of them seen only once. The specimen comprised peripheral blood, sampled in a trial of Ad26.COV2.S vaccine versus placebo. The receptor source for this set is a person between 18 and 60 years old who received the Ad26.COV2.S COVID-19 vaccine or a placebo. CDR3s include the opening cysteine and the closing phenylalanine or tryptophan. D genes are given only for firm matches. Size tells how often a clone was seen (once, few, many) or the class of an expanded clone, and some rows leave it out.

CDR3aa	CDR3nt	abundance	v_gene	j_gene	d_gene
CASSPGQNTEAFF	TGTGCCAGCAGTCCAGGGCAGAACACTGAAGCTTTCTTT	.	TRBV12-3/TRBV12-4	TRBJ1-1	.
CATSRDFQQFF	TGTGCCACCAGCAGAGATTTTCAGCAGTTCTTC	.	TRBV15	TRBJ2-1	.
CASSGDDPQQFF	TGTGCCAGCAGTGGGGACGATCCCCAGCAGTTCTTC	.	TRBV2	TRBJ2-1	.
CASSLGIGNHGYTF	TGTGCCAGCAGCTTAGGAATAGGGAATCATGGCTACACCTTC	.	TRBV7-9	TRBJ1-2	.
CASRPGTSVFGYTF	TGTGCCAGCAGACCCGGGACTTCGGTCTTTGGCTACACCTTC	.	TRBV7-9	TRBJ1-2	.
CASSTDSNEQFF	TGTGCCAGCAGTACCGACTCCAATGAGCAGTTCTTC	.	TRBV7-9	TRBJ2-1	.
CASSEALAGEGTQYF	TGTGCCAGCAGTGAGGCCCTAGCGGGAGAGGGGACCCAGTACTTC	.	TRBV25-1	TRBJ2-5	TRBD2
CASSQARGYTQYF	TGCGCCAGCAGCCAAGCCCGCGGATATACGCAGTATTTT	.	TRBV4-3	TRBJ2-3	.
CASSQPPSGGVTDTQYF	TGCGCCAGCAGCCAACCTCCAAGCGGGGGGGTAACAGATACGCAGTATTTT	.	TRBV4-1	TRBJ2-3	TRBD2
CASSDGEKLFF	TGTGCCAGCTCAGACGGTGAAAAACTGTTTTTT	.	TRBV18	TRBJ1-4	.
CASSPHTGLSEAFF	TGTGCCAGCTCACCCCACACAGGGTTGTCTGAAGCTTTCTTT	once	TRBV18	TRBJ1-1	.
CASSVYPGTEAFF	TGTGCCAGCAGCGTATACCCGGGGACTGAAGCTTTCTTT	.	TRBV7-3	TRBJ1-1	.
CASSYSREKLFF	TGTGCCAGCAGTTACTCCAGGGAAAAACTGTTTTTT	.	TRBV6-2/TRBV6-3	TRBJ1-4	.
CASSVGGRGGYEQYF	TGTGCCAGCAGCGTAGGCGGCAGGGGTGGGTACGAGCAGTACTTC	.	TRBV9	TRBJ2-7	.
CASSYGGFRTDTQYF	TGTGCCAGCAGTTACGGCGGGTTCCGCACAGATACGCAGTATTTT	.	TRBV6-2/TRBV6-3	TRBJ2-3	.
CASSLGAGQGGREKLFF	TGTGCCAGCAGCTTAGGGGCAGGCCAGGGTGGGAGGGAAAAACTGTTTTTT	.	TRBV7-2	TRBJ1-4	.
CATGGGMGNQPQHF	TGTGCCACAGGGGGAGGGATGGGCAATCAGCCCCAGCATTTT	.	TRBV10-3	TRBJ1-5	TRBD1
CASSAIGGTEAFF	TGTGCCAGTAGTGCCATAGGCGGCACTGAAGCTTTCTTT	.	TRBV19	TRBJ1-1	.
CASSTDSISGNTIYF	TGTGCCAGCAGCACGGACAGCATCTCTGGAAACACCATATATTTT	.	TRBV9	TRBJ1-3	.
CASSQRGSNQPQHF	TGTGCCAGCAGCCAACGGGGGAGCAATCAGCCCCAGCATTTT	.	TRBV5-6	TRBJ1-5	.
CASSFGVRETQYF	TGCGCCAGCAGCTTTGGGGTCCGAGAGACCCAGTACTTC	.	TRBV5-1	TRBJ2-5	.
CASSLVPSGSQETQYF	TGCGCCAGCAGCTTGGTCCCTAGCGGGAGCCAAGAGACCCAGTACTTC	.	TRBV5-1	TRBJ2-5	TRBD2
CASSSSGGTDTQYF	TGTGCCAGCAGCTCAAGCGGGGGCACAGATACGCAGTATTTT	.	TRBV7-2	TRBJ2-3	TRBD2
CASSATERWGETQYF	TGTGCCAGCAGTGCCACGGAGCGCTGGGGGGAGACCCAGTACTTC	.	TRBV9	TRBJ2-5	.
CASSSTGSGRANVLTF	TGTGCCAGCTCATCGACAGGGAGCGGCAGGGCCAACGTCCTGACTTTC	.	TRBV18	TRBJ2-6	TRBD1
CASSPQQEFRTEAFF	TGTGCCAGCTCACCTCAACAGGAGTTCAGGACTGAAGCTTTCTTT	.	TRBV18	TRBJ1-1	.
CASSRSSTVSGDTQPQHF	TGTGCCAGCTCACGCAGTAGCACTGTGAGCGGGGATACTCAGCCCCAGCATTTT	few	TRBV18	TRBJ1-5	.
CASSLARGEETQYF	TGCGCCAGCAGCTTGGCTCGGGGGGAAGAGACCCAGTACTTC	.	TRBV5-1	TRBJ2-5	TRBD2
CASSSGQGIFGYTF	TGTGCCAGCAGTTCGGGACAGGGAATTTTTGGCTACACCTTC	.	TRBV7-6	TRBJ1-2	TRBD1
CASSQDPGPRSPLHF	TGCGCCAGCAGCCAAGACCCGGGCCCTAGATCACCCCTCCACTTT	.	TRBV4-3	TRBJ1-6	.
CASSFSGPSSYNEQFF	TGCGCCAGCAGCTTCTCGGGACCGAGCTCCTACAATGAGCAGTTCTTC	.	TRBV5-1	TRBJ2-1	.
CASSSGTSGGAETQYF	TGTGCCAGCAGCTCGGGGACTAGCGGGGGGGCAGAGACCCAGTACTTC	.	TRBV7-8	TRBJ2-5	TRBD2
CASSLGTSGRKTDTQYF	TGTGCTAGCAGCCTCGGGACTAGCGGGAGGAAGACAGATACGCAGTATTTT	.	TRBV7-7	TRBJ2-3	TRBD2